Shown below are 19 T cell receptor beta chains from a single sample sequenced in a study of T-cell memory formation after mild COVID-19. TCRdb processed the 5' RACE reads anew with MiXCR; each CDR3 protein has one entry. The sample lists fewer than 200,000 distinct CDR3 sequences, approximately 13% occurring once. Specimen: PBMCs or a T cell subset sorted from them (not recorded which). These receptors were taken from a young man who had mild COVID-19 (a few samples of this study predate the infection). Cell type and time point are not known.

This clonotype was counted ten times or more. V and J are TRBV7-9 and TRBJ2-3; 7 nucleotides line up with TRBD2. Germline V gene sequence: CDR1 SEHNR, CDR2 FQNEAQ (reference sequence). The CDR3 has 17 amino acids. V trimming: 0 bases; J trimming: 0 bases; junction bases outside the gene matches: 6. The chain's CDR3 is CASSLAWASGSTDTQYF. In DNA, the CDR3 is TGTGCCAGCAGCTTAGCGTGGGCTAGCGGCAGCACAGATACGCAGTATTTT.

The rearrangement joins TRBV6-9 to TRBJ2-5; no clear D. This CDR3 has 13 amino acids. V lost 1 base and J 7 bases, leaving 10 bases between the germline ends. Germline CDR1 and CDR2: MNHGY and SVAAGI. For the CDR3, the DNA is TGTGCCAGCAGTTATTTGCCGGGCGGGACCCAGTACTTC. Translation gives CASSYLPGGTQYF.

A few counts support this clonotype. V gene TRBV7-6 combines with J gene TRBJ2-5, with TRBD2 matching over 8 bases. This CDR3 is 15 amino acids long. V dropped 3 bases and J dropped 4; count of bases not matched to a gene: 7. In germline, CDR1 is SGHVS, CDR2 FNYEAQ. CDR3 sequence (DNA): TGTGCCAGCAGCTTTGGCGGGGGGATAGCAGAGACCCAGTACTTC. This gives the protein CASSFGGGIAETQYF.

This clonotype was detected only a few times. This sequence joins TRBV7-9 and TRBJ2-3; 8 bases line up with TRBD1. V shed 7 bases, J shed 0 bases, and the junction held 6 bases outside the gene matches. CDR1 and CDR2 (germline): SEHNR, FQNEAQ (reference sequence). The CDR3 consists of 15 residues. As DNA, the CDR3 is TGTGCCAGCACCCCAGGGGGCCATAGCACAGATACGCAGTATTTT. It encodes CASTPGGHSTDTQYF. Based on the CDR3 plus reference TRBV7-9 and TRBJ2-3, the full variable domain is DTGVSQNPRHKITKRGQNVTFRCDPISEHNRLYWYRQTLGQGPEFLTYFQNEAQLEKSRLLSDRFSAERPKGSFSTLEIQRTEQGDSAMYLCASTPGGHSTDTQYFGPGTRLTVL.

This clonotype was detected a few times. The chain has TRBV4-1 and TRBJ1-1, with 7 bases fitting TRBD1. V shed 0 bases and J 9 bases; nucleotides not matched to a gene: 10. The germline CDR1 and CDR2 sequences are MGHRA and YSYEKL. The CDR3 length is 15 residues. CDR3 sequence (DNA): TGCGCCAGCAGCCAAGACGGGACAGCCAAGAGTCAAGCTTTCTTT. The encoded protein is CASSQDGTAKSQAFF.

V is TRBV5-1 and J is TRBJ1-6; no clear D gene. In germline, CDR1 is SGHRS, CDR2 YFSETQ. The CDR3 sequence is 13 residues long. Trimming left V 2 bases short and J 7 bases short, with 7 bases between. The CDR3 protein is CASSFDVNSPLHF. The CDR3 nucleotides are TGCGCCAGCAGCTTTGACGTGAATTCACCCCTCCACTTT.

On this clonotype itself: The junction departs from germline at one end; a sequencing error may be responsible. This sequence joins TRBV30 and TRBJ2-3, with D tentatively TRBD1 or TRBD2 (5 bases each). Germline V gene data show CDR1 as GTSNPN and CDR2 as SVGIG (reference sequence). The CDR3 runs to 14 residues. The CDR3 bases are TGTGCCGGGAGTGGTTGGGGCCCGACGGATACGCAGTATTTT. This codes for CAGSGWGPTDTQYF.

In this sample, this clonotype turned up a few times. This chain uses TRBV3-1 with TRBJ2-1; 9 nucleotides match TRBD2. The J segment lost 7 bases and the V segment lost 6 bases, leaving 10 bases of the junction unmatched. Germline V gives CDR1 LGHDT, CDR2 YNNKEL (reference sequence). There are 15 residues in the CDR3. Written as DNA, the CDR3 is TGTGCCAGCAGATACTCTAGCGGGGACTATAATGAGCAGTTCTTC. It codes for CASRYSSGDYNEQFF.

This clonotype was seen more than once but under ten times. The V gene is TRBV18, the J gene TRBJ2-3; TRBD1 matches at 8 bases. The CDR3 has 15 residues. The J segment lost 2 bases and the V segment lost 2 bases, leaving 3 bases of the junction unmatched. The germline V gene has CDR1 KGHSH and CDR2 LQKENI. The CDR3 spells CASSPRTGSTDTQYF. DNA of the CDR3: TGTGCCAGCTCACCAAGGACAGGGTCCACAGATACGCAGTATTTT.

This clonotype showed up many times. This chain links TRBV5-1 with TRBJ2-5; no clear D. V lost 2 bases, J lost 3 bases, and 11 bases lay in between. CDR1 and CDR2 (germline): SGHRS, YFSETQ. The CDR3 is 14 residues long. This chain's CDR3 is CASSLFGAEETQYF. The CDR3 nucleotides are TGCGCCAGCAGCTTATTCGGTGCCGAAGAGACCCAGTACTTC.

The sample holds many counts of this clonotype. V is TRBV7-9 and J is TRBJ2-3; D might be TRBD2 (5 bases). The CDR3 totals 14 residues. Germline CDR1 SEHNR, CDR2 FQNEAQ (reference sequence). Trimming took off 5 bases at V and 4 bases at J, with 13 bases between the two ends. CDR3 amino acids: CASSTTAGADTQYF. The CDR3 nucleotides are TGTGCCAGCAGCACGACGGCGGGCGCAGATACGCAGTATTTT.

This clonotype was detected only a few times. In nucleotides, the CDR3 is TGTGCCAGCAGCCCTAGCGGGTCGAGCACAGATACGCAGTATTTT. This sequence encodes CASSPSGSSTDTQYF. The genes are TRBV7-3 and TRBJ2-3; 8 bases agree with TRBD2. The CDR3 contains 15 residues. In germline, CDR1 is SGHTA, CDR2 FQGTGA. Trimming took 5 bases from V and 0 from J; bases not matched to a gene: 4.

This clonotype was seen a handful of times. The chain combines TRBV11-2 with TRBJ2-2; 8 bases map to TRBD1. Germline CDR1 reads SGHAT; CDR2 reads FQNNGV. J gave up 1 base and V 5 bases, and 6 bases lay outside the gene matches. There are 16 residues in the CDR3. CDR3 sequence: CASSLGTGRNTGELFF. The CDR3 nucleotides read TGTGCCAGCAGCCTGGGGACAGGCCGGAACACCGGGGAGCTGTTTTTT.

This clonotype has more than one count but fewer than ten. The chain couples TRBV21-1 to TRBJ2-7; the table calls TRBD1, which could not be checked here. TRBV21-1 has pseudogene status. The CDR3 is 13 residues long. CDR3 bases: TGTGCCAGCGTTGGACAGCCTACTTACGAGCAGTACTTC. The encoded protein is CASVGQPTYEQYF.

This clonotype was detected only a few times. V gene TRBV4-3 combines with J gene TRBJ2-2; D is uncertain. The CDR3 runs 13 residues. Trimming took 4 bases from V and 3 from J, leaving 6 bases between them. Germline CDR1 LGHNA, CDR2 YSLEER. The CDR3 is CASSRPDTGELFF. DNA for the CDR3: TGCGCCAGCAGCCGTCCGGACACCGGGGAGCTGTTTTTT.

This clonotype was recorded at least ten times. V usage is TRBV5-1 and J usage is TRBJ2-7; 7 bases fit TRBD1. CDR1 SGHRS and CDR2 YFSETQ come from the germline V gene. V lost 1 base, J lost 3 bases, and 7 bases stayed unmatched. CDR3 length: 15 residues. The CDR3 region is CASSLKPGGLYEQYV. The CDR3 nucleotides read TGCGCCAGCAGCTTGAAGCCAGGGGGTCTCTACGAGCAGTACGTC.

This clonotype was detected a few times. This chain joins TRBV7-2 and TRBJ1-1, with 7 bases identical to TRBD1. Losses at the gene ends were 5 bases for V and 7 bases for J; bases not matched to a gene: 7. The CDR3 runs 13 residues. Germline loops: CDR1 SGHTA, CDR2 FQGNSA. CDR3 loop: CASSVDREDEAFF. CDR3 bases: TGTGCCAGCAGCGTAGACAGGGAGGATGAAGCTTTCTTT.

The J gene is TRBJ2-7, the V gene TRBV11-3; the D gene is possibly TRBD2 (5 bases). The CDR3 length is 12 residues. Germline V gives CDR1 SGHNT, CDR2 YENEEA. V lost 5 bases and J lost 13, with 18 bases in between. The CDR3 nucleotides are TGTGCCAGCAGCCCCTACGGAGGCGCGTTATACTTC. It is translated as CASSPYGGALYF.

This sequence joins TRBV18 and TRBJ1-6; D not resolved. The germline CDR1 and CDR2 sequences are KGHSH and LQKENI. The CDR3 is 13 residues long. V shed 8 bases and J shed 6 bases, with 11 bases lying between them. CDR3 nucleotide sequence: TGTGCCAGCGGTGGAATGGGTAATTCACCCCTCCACTTT. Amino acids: CASGGMGNSPLHF.